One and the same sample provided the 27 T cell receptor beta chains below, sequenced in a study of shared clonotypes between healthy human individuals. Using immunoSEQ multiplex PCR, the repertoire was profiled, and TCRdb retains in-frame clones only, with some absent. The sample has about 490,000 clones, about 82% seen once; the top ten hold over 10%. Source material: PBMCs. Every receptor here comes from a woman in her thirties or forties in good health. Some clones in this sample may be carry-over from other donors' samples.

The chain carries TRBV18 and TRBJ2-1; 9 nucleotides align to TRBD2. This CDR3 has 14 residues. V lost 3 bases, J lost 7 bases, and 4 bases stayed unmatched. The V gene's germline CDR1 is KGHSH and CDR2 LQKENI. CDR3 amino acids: CASSPGTSTNEQFF. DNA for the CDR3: TGTGCCAGCTCACCCGGGACTAGCACTAATGAGCAGTTCTTC.

CDR3 region: CASSKTPGETQYF. CDR3 DNA: TGTGCCAGTAGTAAGACACCGGGGGAGACCCAGTACTTC. This chain uses TRBV19 with TRBJ2-5; D might be TRBD2 (5 bases). This CDR3 contains 13 residues. The germline V and J ends were trimmed by 4 bases and 5 bases, with 11 bases remaining between them. CDR1 LNHDA and CDR2 SQIVND come from the germline V gene (reference sequence). Drawing the rest from reference TRBV19 and TRBJ2-5, the complete variable domain is DGGITQSPKYLFRKEGQNVTLSCEQNLNHDAMYWYRQDPGQGLRLIYYSQIVNDFQKGDIAEGYSVSREKKESFPLTVTSAQKNPTAFYLCASSKTPGETQYFGPGTRLLVL.

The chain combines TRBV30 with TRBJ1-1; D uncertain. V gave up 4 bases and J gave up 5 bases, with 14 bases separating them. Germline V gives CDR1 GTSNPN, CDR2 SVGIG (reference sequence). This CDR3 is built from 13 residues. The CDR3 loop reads CAWNAAAGTEAFF. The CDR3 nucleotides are TGTGCCTGGAACGCGGCTGCCGGGACTGAAGCTTTCTTT.

CDR3 sequence: CASSMGQPSGGYTF. CDR3 nucleotides: TGTGCCAGCAGTATGGGACAGCCGTCGGGCGGCTACACCTTC. The V and J genes are TRBV6-5 and TRBJ1-2; the match to TRBD1 covers 7 bases. The CDR3 runs to 14 residues. Germline V gene lookup returns CDR1 MNHEY and CDR2 SVGAGI. J gave up 8 bases and V 5 bases, and 11 bases lay outside the gene matches.

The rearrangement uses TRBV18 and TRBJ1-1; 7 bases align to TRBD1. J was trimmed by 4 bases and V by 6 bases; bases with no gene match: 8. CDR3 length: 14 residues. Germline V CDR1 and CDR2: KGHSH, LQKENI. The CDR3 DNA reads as TGTGCCAGCTCCGGACAGGCGAAATCCACTGAAGCTTTCTTT. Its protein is CASSGQAKSTEAFF.

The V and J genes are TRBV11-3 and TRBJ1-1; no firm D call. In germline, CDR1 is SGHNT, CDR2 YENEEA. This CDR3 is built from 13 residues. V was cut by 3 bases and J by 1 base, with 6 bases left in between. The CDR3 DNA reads TGTGCCAGCAGCTTTGATGAGAACACTGAAGCTTTCTTT. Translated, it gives CASSFDENTEAFF.

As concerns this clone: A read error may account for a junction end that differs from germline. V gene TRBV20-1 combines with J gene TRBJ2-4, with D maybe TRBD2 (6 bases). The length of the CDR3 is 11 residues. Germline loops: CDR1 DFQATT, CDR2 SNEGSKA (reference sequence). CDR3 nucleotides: TGCAGTGCTAGTCACCGGGACCGGGGGAACTTC. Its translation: CSASHRDRGNF.

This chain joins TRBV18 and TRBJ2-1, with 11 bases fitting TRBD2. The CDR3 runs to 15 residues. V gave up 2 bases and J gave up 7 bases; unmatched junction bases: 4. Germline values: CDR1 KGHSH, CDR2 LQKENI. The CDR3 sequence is CASSPRASGRNEQFF. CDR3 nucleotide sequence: TGTGCCAGCTCACCAAGGGCTAGCGGGAGGAATGAGCAGTTCTTC.

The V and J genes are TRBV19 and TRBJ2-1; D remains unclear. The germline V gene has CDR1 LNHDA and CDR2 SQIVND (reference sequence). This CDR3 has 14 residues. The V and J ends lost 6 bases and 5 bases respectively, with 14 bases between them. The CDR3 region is CASSSWVTNNEQFF. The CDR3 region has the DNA TGTGCCAGTAGCTCCTGGGTGACAAACAATGAGCAGTTCTTC.

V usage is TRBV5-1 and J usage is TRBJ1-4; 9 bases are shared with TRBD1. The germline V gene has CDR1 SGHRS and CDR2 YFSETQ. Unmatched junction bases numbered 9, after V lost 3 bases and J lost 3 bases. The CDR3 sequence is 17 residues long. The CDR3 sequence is CASSWGTGLVANEKLFF. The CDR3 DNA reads TGCGCCAGCAGCTGGGGGACAGGGCTGGTAGCTAATGAAAAACTGTTTTTT.

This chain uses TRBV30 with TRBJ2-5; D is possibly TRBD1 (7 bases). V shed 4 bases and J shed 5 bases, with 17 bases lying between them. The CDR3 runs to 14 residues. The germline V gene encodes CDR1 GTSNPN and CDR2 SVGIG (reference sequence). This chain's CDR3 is CAWNGGSGGETQYF. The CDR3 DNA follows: TGTGCCTGGAATGGAGGGTCAGGGGGGGAGACCCAGTACTTC.

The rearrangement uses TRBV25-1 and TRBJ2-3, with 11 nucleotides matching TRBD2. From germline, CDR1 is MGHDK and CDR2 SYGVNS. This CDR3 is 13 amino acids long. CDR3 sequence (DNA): TGTGCAACACTAGCGGGAGTTGTAGATACGCAGTATTTT. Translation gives CATLAGVVDTQYF.

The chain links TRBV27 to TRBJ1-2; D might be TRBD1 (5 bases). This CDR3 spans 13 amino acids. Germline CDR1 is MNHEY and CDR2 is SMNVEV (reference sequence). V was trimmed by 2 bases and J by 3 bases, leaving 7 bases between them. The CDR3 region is CASSLRGYYGYTF. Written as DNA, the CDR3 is TGTGCCAGCAGTTTACGGGGCTACTATGGCTACACCTTC.

The CDR3 DNA reads TGTGCCAGCACCTTCGTAGGGGGGCTGGATCAGCCCCAGCATTTT. It yields the protein CASTFVGGLDQPQHF. The chain joins TRBV5-5 to TRBJ1-5; D is perhaps TRBD1 (6 bases). The CDR3 has 15 residues. V lost 6 bases and J 5 bases, leaving 18 bases between the germline ends. Germline values: CDR1 SGHKS, CDR2 YYEKEE (reference sequence).

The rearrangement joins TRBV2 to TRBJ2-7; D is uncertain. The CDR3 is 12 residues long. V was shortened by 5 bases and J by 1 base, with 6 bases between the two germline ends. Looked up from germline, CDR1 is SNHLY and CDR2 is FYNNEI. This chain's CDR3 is CASSQTSYEQYF. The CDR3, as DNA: TGTGCCAGCAGTCAAACATCCTACGAGCAGTACTTC. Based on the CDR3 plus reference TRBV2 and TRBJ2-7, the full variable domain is EPEVTQTPSHQVTQMGQEVILRCVPISNHLYFYWYRQILGQKVEFLVSFYNNEISEKSEIFDDQFSVERPDGSNFTLKIRSTKLEDSAMYFCASSQTSYEQYFGPGTRLTVT.

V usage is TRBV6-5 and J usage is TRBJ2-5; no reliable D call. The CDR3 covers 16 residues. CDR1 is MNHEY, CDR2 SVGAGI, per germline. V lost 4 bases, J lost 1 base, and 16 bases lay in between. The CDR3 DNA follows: TGTGCCAGCAGTTCCCGCCCCCCCCTCCTCCAAGAGACCCAGTACTTC. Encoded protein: CASSSRPPLLQETQYF.

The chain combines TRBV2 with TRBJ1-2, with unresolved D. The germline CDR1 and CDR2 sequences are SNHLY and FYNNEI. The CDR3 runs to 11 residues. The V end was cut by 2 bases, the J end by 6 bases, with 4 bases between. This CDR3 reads CASSEPDGYTF. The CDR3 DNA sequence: TGTGCCAGCAGTGAACCCGATGGCTACACCTTC.

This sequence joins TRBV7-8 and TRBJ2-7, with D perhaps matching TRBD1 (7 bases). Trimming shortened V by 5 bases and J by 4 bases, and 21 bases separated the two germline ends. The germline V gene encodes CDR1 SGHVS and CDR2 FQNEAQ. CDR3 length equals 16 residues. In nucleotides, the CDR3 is TGTGCCAGCAGCACCCCGCGACAGGGAGGACTTTACGAGCAGTACTTC. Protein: CASSTPRQGGLYEQYF.

The CDR3 reads CASSLVSSSTDTQYF. CDR3 DNA: TGTGCCAGCAGCTTAGTTTCGAGTAGCACAGATACGCAGTATTTT. The rearrangement joins TRBV11-2 to TRBJ2-3; no reliable D call. Germline V gene data show CDR1 as SGHAT and CDR2 as FQNNGV. V was clipped by 1 base and J by 0 bases, with 8 bases between them. The CDR3 contains 15 residues.

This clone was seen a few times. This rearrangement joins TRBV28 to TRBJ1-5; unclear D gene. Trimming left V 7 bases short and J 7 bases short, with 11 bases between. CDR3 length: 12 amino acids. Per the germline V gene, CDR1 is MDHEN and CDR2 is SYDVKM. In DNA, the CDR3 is TGTGCCAGCACGTCGTGGGCCCAGCCCCAGCATTTT. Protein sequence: CASTSWAQPQHF.

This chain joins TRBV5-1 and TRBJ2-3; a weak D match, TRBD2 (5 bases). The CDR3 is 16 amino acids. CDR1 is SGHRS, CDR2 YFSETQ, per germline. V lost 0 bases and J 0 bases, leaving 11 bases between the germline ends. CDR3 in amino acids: CASSLGFGESTDTQYF. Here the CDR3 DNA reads TGCGCCAGCAGCTTGGGTTTCGGGGAGAGCACAGATACGCAGTATTTT. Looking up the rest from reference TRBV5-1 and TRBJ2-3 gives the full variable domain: KAGVTQTPRYLIKTRGQQVTLSCSPISGHRSVSWYQQTPGQGLQFLFEYFSETQRNKGNFPGRFSGRQFSNSRSEMNVSTLELGDSALYLCASSLGFGESTDTQYFGPGTRLTVL.

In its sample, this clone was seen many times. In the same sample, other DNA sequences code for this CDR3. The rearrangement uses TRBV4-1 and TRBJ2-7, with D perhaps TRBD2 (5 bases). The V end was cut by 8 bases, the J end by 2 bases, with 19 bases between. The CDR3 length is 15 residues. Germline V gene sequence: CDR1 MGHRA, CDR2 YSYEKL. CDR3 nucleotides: TGCGCCAGCGGCCCAGAGGGAGCGGCGACCTACGAGCAGTACTTC. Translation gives CASGPEGAATYEQYF.

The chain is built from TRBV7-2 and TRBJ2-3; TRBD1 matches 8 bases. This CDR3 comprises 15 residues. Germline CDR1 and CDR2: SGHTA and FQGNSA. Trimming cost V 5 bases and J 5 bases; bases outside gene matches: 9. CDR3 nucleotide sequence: TGTGCCAGCAGCCTCCAGGGGGCGCGGGTAGATACGCAGTATTTT. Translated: CASSLQGARVDTQYF.

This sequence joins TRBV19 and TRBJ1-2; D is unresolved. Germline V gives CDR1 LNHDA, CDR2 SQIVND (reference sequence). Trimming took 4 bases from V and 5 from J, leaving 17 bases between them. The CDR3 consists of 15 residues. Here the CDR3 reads CASSSQPDALYGYTF. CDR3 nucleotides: TGTGCCAGTAGTAGTCAGCCAGATGCGTTGTATGGCTACACCTTC. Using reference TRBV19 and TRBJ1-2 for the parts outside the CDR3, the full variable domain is DGGITQSPKYLFRKEGQNVTLSCEQNLNHDAMYWYRQDPGQGLRLIYYSQIVNDFQKGDIAEGYSVSREKKESFPLTVTSAQKNPTAFYLCASSSQPDALYGYTFGSGTRLTVV.

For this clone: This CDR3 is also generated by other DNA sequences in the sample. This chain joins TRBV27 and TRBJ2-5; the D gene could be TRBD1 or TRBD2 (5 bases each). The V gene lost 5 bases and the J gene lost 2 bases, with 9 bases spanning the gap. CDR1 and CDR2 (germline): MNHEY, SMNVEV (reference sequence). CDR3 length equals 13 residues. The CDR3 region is CASSLGRQETQYF. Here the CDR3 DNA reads TGTGCCAGCAGTCTGGGACGGCAAGAGACCCAGTACTTC.

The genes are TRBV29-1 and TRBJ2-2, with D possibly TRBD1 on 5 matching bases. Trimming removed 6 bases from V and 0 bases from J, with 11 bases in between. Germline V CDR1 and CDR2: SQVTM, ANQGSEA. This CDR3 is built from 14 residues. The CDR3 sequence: CSVSTVTNTGELFF. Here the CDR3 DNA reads TGCAGCGTGTCGACAGTAACGAACACCGGGGAGCTGTTTTTT.

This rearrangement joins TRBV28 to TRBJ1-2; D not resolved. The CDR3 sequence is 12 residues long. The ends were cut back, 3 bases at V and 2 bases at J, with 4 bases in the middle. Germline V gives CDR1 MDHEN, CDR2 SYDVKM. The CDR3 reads CASSFRNYGYTF. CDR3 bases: TGTGCCAGCAGTTTCAGGAACTATGGCTACACCTTC.